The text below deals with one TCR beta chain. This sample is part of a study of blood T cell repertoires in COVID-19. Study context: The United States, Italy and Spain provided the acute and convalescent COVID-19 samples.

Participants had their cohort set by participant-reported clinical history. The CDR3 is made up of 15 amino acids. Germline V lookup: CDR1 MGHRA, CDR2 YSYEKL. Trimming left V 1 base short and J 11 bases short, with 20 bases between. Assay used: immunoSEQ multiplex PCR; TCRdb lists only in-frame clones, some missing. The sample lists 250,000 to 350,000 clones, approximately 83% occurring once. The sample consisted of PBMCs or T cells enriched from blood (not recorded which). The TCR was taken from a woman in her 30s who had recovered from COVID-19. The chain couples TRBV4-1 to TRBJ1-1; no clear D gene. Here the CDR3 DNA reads TGCGCCAGCAGCCAAGTGGCTCCTCCTCGCCCGAGGGCTTTCTTT. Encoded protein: CASSQVAPPRPRAFF.